A single sample gave rise to the 26 T cell receptor beta chains below, sequenced in a study of blood T cells in healthy people across ages. The use of a sample-barcoded 5' primer and a J-beta primer mix characterized a second PCR of roughly 6 to 11 cycles. TCRdb redid the calling of the 5' RACE reads with MiXCR, one entry per CDR3 protein. The sample holds approximately 670,000 distinct CDR3 sequences, roughly 41% seen once. The specimen sequenced was blood. The receptors here all came from a man older than 75 in good health.

This clonotype was found a few times. The chain has TRBV4-1 and TRBJ2-7; tentative D call: TRBD1 (6 bases). Germline V gene lookup returns CDR1 MGHRA and CDR2 YSYEKL. The V end lost 1 base, the J end lost 3 bases, and 10 bases lay between the germline ends. This CDR3 spans 14 amino acids. The CDR3 region is CASSQVGQHYEQYF. As DNA, the CDR3 is TGCGCCAGCAGCCAAGTCGGACAGCACTACGAGCAGTACTTC.

This clonotype was observed a few times. The chain's CDR3 is CSAPEVSAYNEQYF. The DNA for the CDR3 is TGCAGTGCTCCGGAGGTCTCCGCCTACAATGAGCAGTACTTC. V usage is TRBV20-1 and J usage is TRBJ2-5; tentatively, D is TRBD2 (5 bases). The germline CDR1 and CDR2 sequences are DFQATT and SNEGSKA (reference sequence). The CDR3 totals 14 residues. The ends were cut back, 5 bases at V and 11 bases at J, with 24 bases in the middle.

The table lists this clonotype with a few counts. The chain employs TRBV5-8 and TRBJ2-3; D possibly uses TRBD1 or TRBD2 (5 bases each). Trimming took off 2 bases at V and 3 bases at J, with 16 bases between the two ends. This CDR3 spans 16 amino acids. CDR1 and CDR2 from the germline V gene are SGHTS and YDEGEE. The CDR3 protein is CASSLRFGARTDTQYF. In DNA, the CDR3 is TGTGCCAGCAGCTTACGGTTCGGGGCCCGGACAGATACGCAGTATTTT.

This chain links TRBV14 with TRBJ1-1; D gene ambiguous. Germline CDR1 reads SGHDN; CDR2 reads FVKESK. The V end lost 2 bases, the J end lost 5 bases, and 12 bases lay between the germline ends. The CDR3 sequence is 14 residues long. The CDR3 is CASSQPNGETEAFF. CDR3 coding DNA: TGTGCCAGCAGCCAACCGAACGGGGAGACTGAAGCTTTCTTT.

This clonotype was detected a few times. This chain joins TRBV6-6 and TRBJ2-2; tentative D call: TRBD2 (7 bases). The V gene lost 5 bases and the J gene lost 7 bases, with 11 bases spanning the gap. The germline V gene encodes CDR1 MNHNY and CDR2 SVGAGI (reference sequence). This CDR3 comprises 13 residues. Here the CDR3 reads CASSKGGNGELFF. CDR3 in DNA: TGTGCCAGCAGTAAGGGGGGGAACGGGGAGCTGTTTTTT.

The chain is built from TRBV6-5 and TRBJ2-4, with D hard to call. Gene TRBJ2-7 matches the end of the DNA better, so the J call may be wrong. CDR1 is MNHEY and CDR2 is SVGAGI in the germline V gene. The CDR3 is made up of 14 amino acids. The CDR3 here is CASSYGVWSHEQYF. In DNA form, the CDR3 reads TGTGCCAGCAGTTACGGGGTTTGGTCCCACGAGCAGTACTTC.

To note about this clonotype: It may be a read error: a sequence one base away is much more abundant. This chain uses TRBV29-1 with TRBJ2-5; 14 bases match TRBD2. This CDR3 is built from 12 residues. From germline, CDR1 is SQVTM and CDR2 ANQGSEA. The DNA for the CDR3 is TGCGGCGTTGGGACTAGCGGGGGGACCCAGTACTTC. Its protein product is CGVGTSGGTQYF.

This clonotype was detected only a few times. The J gene is TRBJ2-1, the V gene TRBV7-2; TRBD2 agrees at 14 bases. The CDR3 contains 19 residues. The V segment lost 5 bases and the J segment 0 bases; nucleotides outside the gene matches: 9. CDR1 and CDR2 from the germline V gene are SGHTA and FQGNSA. The DNA of the CDR3 is TGTGCCAGCAGCCCCGGACTAGCGGGGGGCCTAAGCTCCTACAATGAGCAGTTCTTC. This sequence encodes CASSPGLAGGLSSYNEQFF.

This clonotype has just a few counts. The chain links TRBV4-1 to TRBJ2-7, with TRBD2 matching over 8 bases. The CDR3 is 15 residues long. Trimming cost V 3 bases and J 5 bases; bases outside gene matches: 9. Germline V gene sequence: CDR1 MGHRA, CDR2 YSYEKL. CDR3 residues: CASSHSGVRKDEQYF. In DNA, the CDR3 is TGCGCCAGCAGCCATAGCGGGGTGCGTAAGGACGAGCAGTACTTC.

The chain couples TRBV6-2 or TRBV6-3 to TRBJ2-7; 10 bases line up with TRBD1. The V gene's germline CDR1 is MNHEY and CDR2 SVGEGT. Unmatched junction bases numbered 3, after V lost 6 bases and J lost 1 base. This CDR3 is 14 amino acids long. CDR3 protein: CASSGTGASYEQYF. CDR3 DNA: TGTGCCAGCAGCGGGACAGGGGCTTCCTACGAGCAGTACTTC.

CDR3 DNA: TGTGCCAGCAGCCCCCGCGGCGGGGGGGCGTACGAGCAGTACTTC. Translated, it gives CASSPRGGGAYEQYF. The chain is built from TRBV28 and TRBJ2-7; 9 nucleotides match TRBD2. V trimming: 6 bases; J trimming: 4 bases; junction bases outside the gene matches: 10. Germline V CDR1 and CDR2: MDHEN, SYDVKM. The CDR3 consists of 15 residues. The variable domain in full, with the rest retrieved from reference TRBV28 and TRBJ2-7, is DVKVTQSSRYLVKRTGEKVFLECVQDMDHENMFWYRQDPGLGLRLIYFSYDVKMKEKGDIPEGYSVSREKKERFSLILESASTNQTSMYLCASSPRGGGAYEQYFGPGTRLTVT.

This clonotype was seen many times. The V gene is TRBV5-1, the J gene TRBJ2-7; D is unclear. The CDR3 sequence is 14 residues long. Trimming took 1 base from V and 2 from J, leaving 10 bases between them. CDR1 SGHRS and CDR2 YFSETQ come from the germline V gene. The CDR3 nucleotides read TGCGCCAGCAGCTTGTCAATAGCCACCTACGAGCAGTACTTC. This gives the protein CASSLSIATYEQYF.

This clonotype was counted between two and nine times. The V gene is TRBV19, the J gene TRBJ2-1, with 11 bases identical to TRBD2. The CDR3 consists of 14 residues. Germline V gene data show CDR1 as LNHDA and CDR2 as SQIVND (reference sequence). J was trimmed by 7 bases and V by 9 bases; bases with no gene match: 8. In DNA, the CDR3 is TGTGCCAGCAGTTTAAGACTAGCGGGAAATGAGCAGTTCTTC. This encodes CASSLRLAGNEQFF.

The chain couples TRBV7-9 to TRBJ1-2; 7 bases are a match to TRBD1. This CDR3 contains 18 residues. V lost 1 base, J lost 3 bases, and 14 bases stayed unmatched. The germline V gene has CDR1 SEHNR and CDR2 FQNEAQ (reference sequence). The CDR3 region is CASSLVRGLDRDDYGYTF. CDR3 DNA sequence: TGTGCCAGCAGCTTAGTACGGGGGCTTGACAGGGACGACTATGGCTACACCTTC.

This clonotype was detected only a few times. The V and J genes are TRBV7-2 and TRBJ1-2, with D maybe TRBD1 (6 bases). Trimming shortened V by 5 bases and J by 4 bases, and 11 bases separated the two germline ends. Germline CDR1 and CDR2: SGHTA and FQGNSA. The CDR3 runs 13 residues. The CDR3 DNA is TGTGCCAGCAGCAAGGGACAACCCTATGGCTACACCTTC. Amino acid sequence: CASSKGQPYGYTF.

The chain employs TRBV20-1 and TRBJ2-1, with 9 bases identical to TRBD2. Trimming removed 3 bases from V and 9 bases from J; junction bases left unmatched: 12. Germline values: CDR1 DFQATT, CDR2 SNEGSKA (reference sequence). The CDR3 covers 15 residues. This CDR3 is CSASRIAGVRGEQFF. In nucleotides, the CDR3 is TGCAGTGCTAGTAGGATAGCGGGAGTAAGGGGTGAGCAGTTCTTC.

The chain uses TRBV27 and TRBJ2-7; no firm D call. The CDR3 contains 17 residues. Germline CDR1 is MNHEY and CDR2 is SMNVEV (reference sequence). Between the trimmed V and J ends, which lost 5 bases and 6 bases, there was a span of 26 bases. Written as DNA, the CDR3 is TGTGCCAGCAGTAACGACCCCACGGACGGTTATGTGTCCGAGCAGTACTTC. It yields the protein CASSNDPTDGYVSEQYF.

In its sample, this clonotype was seen a few times. The chain couples TRBV19 to TRBJ2-7; no clear D. This CDR3 is built from 13 residues. V was pared by 1 base and J by 3 bases, with 7 bases between. The germline V gene encodes CDR1 LNHDA and CDR2 SQIVND (reference sequence). CDR3 bases: TGTGCCAGTAGTATAGCCTCAAGCTACGAGCAGTACTTC. Translating gives CASSIASSYEQYF.

The chain combines TRBV7-2 with TRBJ1-4, with D uncertain. V lost 0 bases, J lost 7 bases, and 12 bases lay in between. CDR1 is SGHTA and CDR2 is FQGNSA in the germline V gene. This CDR3 is 15 amino acids long. In DNA, the CDR3 is TGTGCCAGCAGCTTAGCGGCTGGGGATGGTGAAAAACTGTTTTTT. Its protein is CASSLAAGDGEKLFF.

V usage is TRBV20-1 and J usage is TRBJ2-3; 9 bases agree with TRBD2. CDR1 DFQATT and CDR2 SNEGSKA come from the germline V gene (reference sequence). V was pared by 6 bases and J by 4 bases, with 8 bases of the junction left unmatched. The CDR3 sequence is 14 residues long. The CDR3 spells CSATAGGPSDTQYF. CDR3 nucleotides: TGCAGTGCCACTGCGGGAGGGCCCTCAGATACGCAGTATTTT.

The chain links TRBV5-1 to TRBJ1-2; 11 bases align to TRBD1. The CDR3 sequence is 15 residues long. Germline V gene sequence: CDR1 SGHRS, CDR2 YFSETQ. The V segment lost 0 bases and the J segment 6 bases; nucleotides outside the gene matches: 4. The DNA of the CDR3 is TGCGCCAGCAGCTTGGGGGACAGGGGGATGAATGGCTACACCTTC. It encodes CASSLGDRGMNGYTF.

The genes are TRBV25-1 and TRBJ2-7; 11 nucleotides align to TRBD2. CDR1 is MGHDK and CDR2 is SYGVNS in the germline V gene. With 7 bases clipped from V and 3 bases from J, the junction kept 2 bases outside the gene matches. The CDR3 is 13 residues long. This CDR3 reads CASKGTSGYEQYF. Here the CDR3 DNA reads TGTGCCAGCAAAGGGACTAGCGGCTACGAGCAGTACTTC.

Details on this clonotype: A much bigger clone sits one base away, suggesting this may be a read error. The chain links TRBV20-1 to TRBJ2-1; 8 bases fit TRBD1. This CDR3 has 14 amino acids. Germline V gene data show CDR1 as DFQATT and CDR2 as SNEGSKA (reference sequence). CDR3 nucleotide sequence: TGCAGTGTTAGAAGTCAGGGGGCGAACAATGAGCAGTTCTTC. Translating gives CSVRSQGANNEQFF.

The table lists this clonotype with a few counts. The chain carries TRBV6-2 or TRBV6-3 and TRBJ2-5; 7 nucleotides match TRBD2. The CDR3 covers 15 residues. Germline trimming cut 2 bases from V and 5 bases from J; bases unmatched to any gene: 8. CDR1 and CDR2 (germline): MNHEY, SVGEGT. DNA for the CDR3: TGTGCCAGCAGTTACCTGCGGGAGAGGTGGGAGACCCAGTACTTC. Translated: CASSYLRERWETQYF.

A few counts support this clonotype. The rearrangement joins TRBV5-1 to TRBJ1-1; D remains ambiguous. CDR3 length: 14 residues. Germline CDR1 reads SGHRS; CDR2 reads YFSETQ. V was cut by 4 bases and J by 1 base, with 11 bases left in between. In DNA, the CDR3 is TGCGCCAGCAGCAGAACTACGGGGAACACTGAAGCTTTCTTT. It encodes CASSRTTGNTEAFF.

This clonotype has a handful of counts. The rearrangement uses TRBV6-1 and TRBJ2-1, with D uncertain. CDR1 is MNHNS and CDR2 is SASEGT in the germline V gene. With 8 bases removed from V and 4 bases from J, the gap between germline ends came to 12 bases. The CDR3 contains 13 residues. In DNA, the CDR3 is TGTGCCAGCTCGGGCCAGGCATACAATGAGCAGTTCTTC. This translates into CASSGQAYNEQFF.